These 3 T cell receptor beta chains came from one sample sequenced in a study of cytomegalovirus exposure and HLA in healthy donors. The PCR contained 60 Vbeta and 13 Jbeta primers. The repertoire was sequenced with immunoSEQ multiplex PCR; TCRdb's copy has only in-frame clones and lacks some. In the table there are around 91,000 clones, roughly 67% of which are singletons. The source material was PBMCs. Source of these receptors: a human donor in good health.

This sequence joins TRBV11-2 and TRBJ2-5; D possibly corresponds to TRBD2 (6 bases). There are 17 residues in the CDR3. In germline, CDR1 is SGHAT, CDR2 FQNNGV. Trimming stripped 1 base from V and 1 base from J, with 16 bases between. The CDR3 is CASSLVLRRGTQETQYF. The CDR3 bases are TGTGCCAGCAGCTTAGTTTTGCGGAGGGGAACCCAAGAGACCCAGTACTTC.

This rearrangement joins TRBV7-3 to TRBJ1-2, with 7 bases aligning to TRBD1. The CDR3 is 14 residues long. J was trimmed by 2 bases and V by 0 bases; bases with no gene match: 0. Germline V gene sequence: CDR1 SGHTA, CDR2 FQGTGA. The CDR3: CASSLTGQNYGYTF. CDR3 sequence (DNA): TGTGCCAGCAGCTTAACGGGACAGAACTATGGCTACACCTTC. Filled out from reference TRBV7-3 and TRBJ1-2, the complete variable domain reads GAGVSQTPSNKVTEKGKYVELRCDPISGHTALYWYRQSLGQGPEFLIYFQGTGAADDSGLPNDRFFAVRPEGSVSTLKIQRTERGDSAVYLCASSLTGQNYGYTFGSGTRLTVV.

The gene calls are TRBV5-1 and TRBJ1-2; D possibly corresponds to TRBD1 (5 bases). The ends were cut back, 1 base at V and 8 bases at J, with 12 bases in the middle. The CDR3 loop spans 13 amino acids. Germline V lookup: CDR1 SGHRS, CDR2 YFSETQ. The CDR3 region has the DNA TGCGCCAGCAGCTTGACGTCAGGGATAGGCTACACCTTC. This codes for CASSLTSGIGYTF. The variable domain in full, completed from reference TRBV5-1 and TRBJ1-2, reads KAGVTQTPRYLIKTRGQQVTLSCSPISGHRSVSWYQQTPGQGLQFLFEYFSETQRNKGNFPGRFSGRQFSNSRSEMNVSTLELGDSALYLCASSLTSGIGYTFGSGTRLTVV.